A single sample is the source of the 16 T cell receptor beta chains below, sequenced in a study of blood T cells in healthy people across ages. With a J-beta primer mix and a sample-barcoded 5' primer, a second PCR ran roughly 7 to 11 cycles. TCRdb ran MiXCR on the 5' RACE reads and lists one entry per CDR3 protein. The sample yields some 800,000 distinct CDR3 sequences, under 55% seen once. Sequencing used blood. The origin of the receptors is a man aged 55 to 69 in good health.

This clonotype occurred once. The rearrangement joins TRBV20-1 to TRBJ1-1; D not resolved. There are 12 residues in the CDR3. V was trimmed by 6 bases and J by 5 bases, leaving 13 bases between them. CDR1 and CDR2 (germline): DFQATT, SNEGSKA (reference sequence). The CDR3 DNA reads TGCAGTGCCCCGGGAGTCAGAACTGAAGCTTTCTTT. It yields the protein CSAPGVRTEAFF.

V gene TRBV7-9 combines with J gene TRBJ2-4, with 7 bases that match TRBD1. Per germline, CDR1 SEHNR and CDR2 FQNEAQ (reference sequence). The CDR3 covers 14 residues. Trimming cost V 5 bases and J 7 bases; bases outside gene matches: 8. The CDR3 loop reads CASSPTGMRNIQYF. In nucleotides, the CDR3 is TGTGCCAGCAGCCCGACAGGGATGAGGAACATTCAGTACTTC.

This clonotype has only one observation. CDR3 sequence reads: CSATSTGNEQFF. For the CDR3, the DNA is TGCAGTGCTACCTCGACAGGGAATGAGCAGTTCTTC. This chain links TRBV20-1 with TRBJ2-1; 7 bases agree with TRBD1. Germline V gene data show CDR1 as DFQATT and CDR2 as SNEGSKA (reference sequence). V shed 4 bases and J 7 bases; nucleotides not matched to a gene: 4. The length of the CDR3 is 12 residues.

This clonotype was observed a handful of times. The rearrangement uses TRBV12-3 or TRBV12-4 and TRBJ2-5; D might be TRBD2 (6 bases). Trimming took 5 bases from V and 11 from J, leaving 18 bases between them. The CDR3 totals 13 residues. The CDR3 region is CASSVGASGEQYF. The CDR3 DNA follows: TGTGCCAGCAGTGTAGGTGCCTCGGGGGAGCAGTACTTC.

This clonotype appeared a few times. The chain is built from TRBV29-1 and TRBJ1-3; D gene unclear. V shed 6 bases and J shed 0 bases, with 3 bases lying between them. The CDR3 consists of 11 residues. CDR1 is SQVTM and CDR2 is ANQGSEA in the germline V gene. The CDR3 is CSVNSGNTIYF. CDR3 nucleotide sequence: TGCAGCGTCAACTCTGGAAACACCATATATTTT.

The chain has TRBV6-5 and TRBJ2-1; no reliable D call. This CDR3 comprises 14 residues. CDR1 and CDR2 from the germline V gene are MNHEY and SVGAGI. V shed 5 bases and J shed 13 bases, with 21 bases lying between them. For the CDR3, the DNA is TGTGCCAGCAGTCTACAACGGGTTTCTGAGACCCAGTTCTTC. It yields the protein CASSLQRVSETQFF.

The CDR3 DNA sequence: TGCAGTGCTTTTCCCGCGGCAGGGGGCCGGGACTACGAGCAGTACTTC. Its translation: CSAFPAAGGRDYEQYF. This chain joins TRBV20-1 and TRBJ2-7, with 8 bases lining up with TRBD1. With V trimmed by 5 bases and J by 3 bases, 15 bases remained unmatched. Germline CDR1 reads DFQATT; CDR2 reads SNEGSKA (reference sequence). The CDR3 extends over 16 amino acids.

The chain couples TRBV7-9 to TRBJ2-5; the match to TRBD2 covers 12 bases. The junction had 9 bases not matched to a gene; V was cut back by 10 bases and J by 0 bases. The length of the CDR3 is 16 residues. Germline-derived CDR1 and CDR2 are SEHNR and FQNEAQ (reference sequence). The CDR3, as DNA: TGTGCCATCCGGACTAGCGGGGCCGGAGACCAAGAGACCCAGTACTTC. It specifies CAIRTSGAGDQETQYF.

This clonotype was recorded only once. The CDR3 region is CSARDRTGPGDEQYF. CDR3 nucleotides: TGCAGTGCTAGAGATCGGACTGGCCCAGGGGACGAGCAGTACTTC. The rearrangement links TRBV20-1 to TRBJ2-7; TRBD1 is a possible D gene (6 bases). The CDR3 is made up of 15 amino acids. In germline, CDR1 is DFQATT, CDR2 SNEGSKA (reference sequence). The V end lost 0 bases, the J end lost 5 bases, and 17 bases lay between the germline ends.

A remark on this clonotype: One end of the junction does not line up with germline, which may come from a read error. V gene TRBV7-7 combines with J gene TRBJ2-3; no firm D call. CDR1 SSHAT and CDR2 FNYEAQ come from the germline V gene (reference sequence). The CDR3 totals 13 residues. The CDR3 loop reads CASSSAITDTQYF. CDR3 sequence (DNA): TGTGCTAGCAGCTCGGCCATCACAGATACGCAGTATTTT.

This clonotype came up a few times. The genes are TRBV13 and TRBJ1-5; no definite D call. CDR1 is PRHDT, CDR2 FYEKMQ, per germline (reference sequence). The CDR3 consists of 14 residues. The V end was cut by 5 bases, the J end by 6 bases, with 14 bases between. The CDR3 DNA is TGTGCCAGCAGCCGGGGAAGGACTGGTCAGCCCCAGCATTTT. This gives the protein CASSRGRTGQPQHF.

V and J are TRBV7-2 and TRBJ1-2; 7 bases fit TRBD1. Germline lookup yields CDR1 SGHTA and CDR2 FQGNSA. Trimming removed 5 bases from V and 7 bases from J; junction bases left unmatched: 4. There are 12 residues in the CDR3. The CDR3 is CASSGDRVGYTF. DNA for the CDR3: TGTGCCAGCAGCGGAGACAGGGTTGGCTACACCTTC.

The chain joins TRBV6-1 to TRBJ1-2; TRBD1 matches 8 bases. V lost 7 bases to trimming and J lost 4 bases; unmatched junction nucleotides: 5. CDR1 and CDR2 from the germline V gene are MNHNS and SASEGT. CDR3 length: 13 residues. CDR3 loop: CASNPQGGYGYTF. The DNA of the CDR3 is TGTGCCAGCAATCCACAGGGGGGCTATGGCTACACCTTC.

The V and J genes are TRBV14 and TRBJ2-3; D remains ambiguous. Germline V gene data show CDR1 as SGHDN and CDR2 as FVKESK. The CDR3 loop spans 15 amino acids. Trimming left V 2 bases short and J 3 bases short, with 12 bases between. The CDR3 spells CASSQRSSGTDTQYF. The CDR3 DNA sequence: TGTGCCAGCAGCCAACGTTCTAGTGGAACAGATACGCAGTATTTT.

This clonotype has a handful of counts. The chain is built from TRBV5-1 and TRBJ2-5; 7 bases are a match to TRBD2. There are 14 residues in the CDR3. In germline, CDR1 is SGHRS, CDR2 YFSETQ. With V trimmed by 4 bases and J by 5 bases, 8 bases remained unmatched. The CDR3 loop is CASSQTSARETQYF. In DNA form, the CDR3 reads TGCGCCAGCAGCCAAACTAGCGCGCGGGAGACCCAGTACTTC.

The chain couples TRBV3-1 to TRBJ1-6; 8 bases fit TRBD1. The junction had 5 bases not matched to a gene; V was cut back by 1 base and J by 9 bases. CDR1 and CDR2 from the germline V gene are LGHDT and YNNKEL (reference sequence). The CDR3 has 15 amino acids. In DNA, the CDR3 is TGTGCCAGCAGCCAAGTTGAGACAGGGGTTTCACCCCTCCACTTT. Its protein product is CASSQVETGVSPLHF. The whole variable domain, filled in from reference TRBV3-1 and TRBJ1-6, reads DTAVSQTPKYLVTQMGNDKSIKCEQNLGHDTMYWYKQDSKKFLKIMFSYNNKELIINETVPNRFSPKSPDKAHLNLHINSLELGDSAVYFCASSQVETGVSPLHFGNGTRLTVT.